A selection of T cell receptor beta chains follows, all from one sample in a study of blood T cell repertoires in COVID-19. This table comes from immunoSEQ multiplex PCR, and its TCRdb copy is limited to in-frame clones, with some not included. The table shows 55,000 to 80,000 clones, with more than 75% occurring only once. Sequenced material: peripheral blood. The source of these receptors is a human donor in a cohort sampled during active COVID-19. Both conserved end residues are trimmed from each CDR3. Each record gives: J gene, clone size, V gene, CDR3 protein. A clone size is listed for some rows: how often the clone was seen (once, few, many), or a class if it is expanded.

TRBJ2-7 | . | TRBV6-5 | ASSYRGEQY
TRBJ1-4 | . | TRBV6-6 | ASSYPGRGANEKLF
TRBJ2-4 | once | TRBV6-5 | ASSYSVRLAKNIQY
TRBJ2-1 | . | TRBV30 | AWRGRGPAV
TRBJ2-3 | . | TRBV3-1/TRBV3-2 | ASSQGGGEIKSTDTQY
TRBJ1-6 | . | TRBV4-3 | ASSQDLGQINSPLH
TRBJ2-2 | . | TRBV4-2 | ASSQVGQGARGGELF
TRBJ2-1 | . | TRBV21-1 | ASEGAGVSYNEQF
TRBJ2-5 | . | TRBV28 | ASIQGGGETQY
TRBJ2-5 | . | TRBV12-3/TRBV12-4 | ASRGLARETQY
TRBJ1-5 | . | TRBV30 | AWSVGTGGQQPQH
TRBJ1-2 | . | TRBV2 | ASSEASRVGGSYGYT
TRBJ1-4 | . | TRBV19 | ASRGQGLEKLF
TRBJ1-2 | . | TRBV6-1 | ASSAKTQGAANYGYT
TRBJ2-5 | . | TRBV5-1 | ASGLAGGQETQY
TRBJ2-3 | . | TRBV5-1 | ASSLDSGGPTDTQY
TRBJ1-4 | . | TRBV7-2 | ASSLVRQGAVTNEKLF
TRBJ2-2 | . | TRBV7-7 | ASSPSAGANGELF
TRBJ2-3 | . | TRBV11-2 | ASSPVSGVTDTQY
TRBJ1-2 | once | TRBV29-1 | SVGQDYGYT
TRBJ2-1 | . | TRBV6-6 | ASSYSVGGNEQF
TRBJ2-1 | . | TRBV11-2 | ASRRPGTGLGEQF
TRBJ1-6 | . | TRBV18 | ASSPQGLNSPLH
TRBJ2-7 | . | TRBV5-1 | ASSLAGQVEQY
TRBJ2-3 | . | TRBV9 | ASSVGGLGTDTQY
TRBJ2-2 | . | TRBV5-4 | ASSRGLENTGELF
TRBJ1-4 | few | TRBV9 | ASSVGQGYEKLF
TRBJ1-6 | . | TRBV6-1 | ASSEVGGGYNSPLH
TRBJ2-3 | few | TRBV3-1/TRBV3-2 | ASSQGGGGGRSTDTQY
TRBJ1-2 | . | TRBV5-1 | ASYMERGLGYT
TRBJ1-6 | few | TRBV15 | ATSRTGTGNSPLH
TRBJ2-1 | few | TRBV30 | AWSHRGSYNEQF
TRBJ2-1 | . | TRBV5-1 | ASSTGTSVNEQF
TRBJ1-1 | . | TRBV14 | ASSQFRTENTEAF
TRBJ2-5 | . | TRBV27 | ASSLWDREGTQY
TRBJ1-6 | . | TRBV30 | AWSVGQGNSPLH
TRBJ2-3 | . | TRBV4-1 | ASSLSGGRGDTQY
TRBJ2-1 | . | TRBV9 | ASSLRLAGAHSYNEQF
TRBJ2-1 | . | TRBV4-3 | ASSQETGGGNLNNEQF
TRBJ2-7 | . | TRBV6-1 | ASSENIGQGYEQY
TRBJ1-2 | few | TRBV7-2 | ASSLGGQAYGYT
TRBJ2-1 | many | TRBV6-6 | ASRESSSYNEQF
TRBJ2-7 | . | TRBV6-1 | ASSEPMGQANSYEQY
TRBJ2-2 | . | TRBV7-3 | ASSSTSVSGELF
TRBJ1-3 | . | TRBV5-5 | ASSLEVTGAFGNTIY
TRBJ2-7 | . | TRBV5-1 | ASSLRLATHEQY
TRBJ2-7 | . | TRBV20-1 | SASPDTDWEQY
TRBJ1-6 | medium-sized | TRBV2 | ASSRQGRNSPLH
TRBJ1-4 | . | TRBV30 | AWSEGSVTNEKLF
TRBJ1-6 | . | TRBV7-2 | ASSPWRPEPPLH
TRBJ1-2 | . | TRBV23-1 | ASSAQGYYGYT
TRBJ1-6 | few | TRBV30 | AWSVGSQGGSPLH
TRBJ2-1 | . | TRBV3-1/TRBV3-2 | ASSQDRGGDYNEQF
TRBJ1-5 | once | TRBV2 | ASKDSANQPQH
TRBJ2-7 | . | TRBV6-6 | ASSYSPEITYEQY